Below are 21 T cell receptor beta chains sequenced from a single sample in a study of blood T cell repertoires in COVID-19. Profiled with immunoSEQ multiplex PCR; TCRdb holds only in-frame clones, not every one. The sample holds some 140,000 clones, about 85% seen once. The sample comprised peripheral blood. The receptors were gathered from a human donor in a cohort sampled during active COVID-19.

J is TRBJ2-3 and V is TRBV28; 11 nucleotides match TRBD1. The ends lost 3 bases at V and 5 bases at J; junction bases unmatched: 7. Germline assignment: CDR1 MDHEN and CDR2 SYDVKM. This CDR3 region has 16 residues. The CDR3 reads CASSFPDRGRGDTQYF. The DNA of the CDR3 is TGTGCCAGCAGTTTCCCGGACAGGGGGCGCGGAGATACGCAGTATTTT.

The CDR3 nucleotides read TGTGCCAGCAGCAAAGAAATCAAGACTAGCGGGCACACCGGGGAGCTGTTTTTT. It translates to CASSKEIKTSGHTGELFF. The chain joins TRBV21-1 to TRBJ2-2; the D call in the table, TRBD2, was not verified against the DNA. TRBV21-1 is assigned pseudogene status. The CDR3 has 18 amino acids.

The chain recombines TRBV5-1 with TRBJ2-7; tentatively, D is TRBD1 (6 bases). This CDR3 contains 14 residues. Trimming removed 2 bases at V and 0 bases at J, with 9 bases between. Germline CDR1 SGHRS, CDR2 YFSETQ. The CDR3 spells CASSFTGSSYEQYF. CDR3 sequence (DNA): TGCGCCAGCAGCTTTACAGGGAGCTCCTACGAGCAGTACTTC.

The rearrangement uses TRBV7-2 and TRBJ1-3; D unclear. V shed 0 bases and J shed 0 bases, with 9 bases lying between them. The CDR3 is 16 residues long. The germline gives CDR1 SGHTA, CDR2 FQGNSA. CDR3 coding DNA: TGTGCCAGCAGCTTAGCCCCGGCGGACTCTGGAAACACCATATATTTT. This encodes CASSLAPADSGNTIYF.

V gene TRBV7-2 combines with J gene TRBJ2-3; 8 nucleotides line up with TRBD2. The CDR3 contains 17 residues. Trimming removed 3 bases from V and 12 bases from J; junction bases left unmatched: 20. Germline CDR1 and CDR2: SGHTA and FQGNSA. The CDR3 sequence is CASSFSGGAYPITPQYF. The CDR3 DNA sequence: TGTGCCAGCAGCTTCAGCGGGGGAGCTTACCCAATCACGCCCCAGTATTTT.

V and J are TRBV7-3 and TRBJ2-1, with TRBD2 identical over 8 bases. The CDR3 runs to 15 residues. V was pared by 1 base and J by 9 bases, with 8 bases of the junction left unmatched. Germline CDR1 is SGHTA and CDR2 is FQGTGA. The CDR3: CASSLNPGGASEQFF. In DNA form, the CDR3 reads TGTGCCAGCAGCTTAAATCCCGGGGGGGCCAGTGAGCAGTTCTTC.

The chain joins TRBV24-1 to TRBJ1-2; 9 nucleotides agree with TRBD1. From germline, CDR1 is KGHDR and CDR2 SFDVKD. V lost 2 bases to trimming and J lost 4 bases; unmatched junction nucleotides: 1. The CDR3 has 14 amino acids. The CDR3: CATSDSDRGYGYTF. The CDR3 region has the DNA TGTGCCACCAGTGATTCGGACAGGGGCTATGGCTACACCTTC.

The CDR3 protein is CASSRVDTQYF. CDR3 DNA sequence: TGTGCCAGCAGTCGGGTGGATACGCAGTATTTT. V gene TRBV2 combines with J gene TRBJ2-3, with D unclear. Germline CDR1 and CDR2: SNHLY and FYNNEI. This CDR3 spans 11 amino acids. Trimming removed 5 bases at V and 6 bases at J, with 6 bases between.

This clone occurred once. The chain links TRBV10-1 to TRBJ1-3; 11 nucleotides match TRBD1. V shed 2 bases and J 3 bases; nucleotides not matched to a gene: 15. The CDR3 spans 20 residues. From germline, CDR1 is WNHNN and CDR2 SYGVQD (reference sequence). DNA for the CDR3: TGCGCCAGCAGTGAGCCGGTAACCGGGACAGGGGGAAGATTTGGAAACACCATATATTTT. Translation gives CASSEPVTGTGGRFGNTIYF.

This chain uses TRBV28 with TRBJ2-1; 13 nucleotides line up with TRBD2. The CDR3 sequence is 16 residues long. Per germline, CDR1 MDHEN and CDR2 SYDVKM. The V gene end was trimmed by 3 bases and the J gene end by 7 bases; junction bases not matched to a gene: 6. The chain's CDR3 is CASSLATSGRWNEQFF. For the CDR3, the DNA is TGTGCCAGCAGTTTGGCGACTAGCGGGAGGTGGAATGAGCAGTTCTTC.

This clone has more than one count but fewer than ten. J is TRBJ1-5 and V is TRBV5-6, with D possibly matching TRBD1 (5 bases). Germline CDR1 and CDR2: SGHDT and YYEEEE. The CDR3 runs 17 residues. Trimming removed 0 bases at V and 3 bases at J, with 16 bases between. The chain's CDR3 is CASSLVVGVIDNQPQHF. For the CDR3, the DNA is TGTGCCAGCAGCTTGGTAGTAGGGGTAATCGACAATCAGCCCCAGCATTTT.

This sequence joins TRBV4-3 and TRBJ2-7; weak D call: TRBD1 (6 bases). V lost 4 bases and J 4 bases, leaving 14 bases between the germline ends. From germline, CDR1 is LGHNA and CDR2 YSLEER. CDR3 size: 14 residues. CDR3 region: CASSPNPRGYEQYF. Here the CDR3 DNA reads TGCGCCAGCAGCCCCAACCCCAGGGGATACGAGCAGTACTTC.

The chain employs TRBV9 and TRBJ1-3; 9 nucleotides match TRBD1. CDR3 length: 16 residues. Trimming at V came to 4 bases and at J to 2 bases, leaving 7 bases not matched to a gene. Germline V gene sequence: CDR1 SGDLS, CDR2 YYNGEE. CDR3 bases: TGTGCCAGCAGCTACGGGACAGGGAGAACTGGAAACACCATATATTTT. It encodes CASSYGTGRTGNTIYF.

This chain links TRBV6-5 with TRBJ1-6; D remains unclear. Trimming pared 8 bases from V and 8 bases from J, leaving 13 bases between. Germline V gives CDR1 MNHEY, CDR2 SVGAGI. The CDR3 totals 13 residues. Written as DNA, the CDR3 is TGTGCCAGCGCCTATACGGTGGATTCACCCCTCCACTTT. It yields the protein CASAYTVDSPLHF.

This chain connects TRBV6-6 to TRBJ1-5, with D hard to call. CDR1 is MNHNY and CDR2 is SVGAGI in the germline V gene (reference sequence). V was pared by 5 bases and J by 6 bases, with 11 bases between. CDR3 length equals 13 residues. The CDR3 loop reads CASSPSLVQPQHF. Here the CDR3 DNA reads TGTGCCAGCAGTCCGAGTTTGGTTCAGCCCCAGCATTTT.

The V and J genes are TRBV6-5 and TRBJ1-6, with D unclear. The germline CDR1 and CDR2 sequences are MNHEY and SVGAGI. The CDR3 covers 15 residues. V lost 6 bases to trimming and J lost 7 bases, with 16 bases between them. This CDR3 is CASRDSGSRNSPLHF. In DNA form, the CDR3 reads TGTGCCAGCAGGGATTCGGGGAGTCGGAATTCACCCCTCCACTTT.

The chain joins TRBV27 to TRBJ2-7; 8 nucleotides align to TRBD1. The germline V gene has CDR1 MNHEY and CDR2 SMNVEV (reference sequence). This CDR3 is built from 15 residues. After removal of 1 base from V and 6 bases from J, the junction contained 8 bases not matched to a gene. The CDR3 DNA follows: TGTGCCAGCAGTTTATTGGCGGGACAGGACCTCGAGCAGTACTTC. As protein: CASSLLAGQDLEQYF.

This chain links TRBV27 with TRBJ2-3, with TRBD1 identical over 9 bases. V lost 6 bases, J lost 14 bases, and 21 bases stayed unmatched. CDR1 is MNHEY and CDR2 is SMNVEV in the germline V gene (reference sequence). The CDR3 runs 16 residues. DNA for the CDR3: TGTGCCAGCAGAGCTAGGGACAGGGTTGACAGATACGCAACGTATTTT. Its protein is CASRARDRVDRYATYF.

The V gene is TRBV9, the J gene TRBJ2-2; TRBD2 matches 12 bases. Trimming at V came to 4 bases and at J to 7 bases, leaving 2 bases not matched to a gene. The CDR3 is 14 residues long. CDR1 SGDLS and CDR2 YYNGEE come from the germline V gene. The CDR3 nucleotides read TGTGCCAGCAGCTTGACTAGCGGGAGCGGGGAGCTGTTTTTT. Translation: CASSLTSGSGELFF.

The chain uses TRBV7-9 and TRBJ1-2; perhaps TRBD1 as D (6 bases). The germline CDR1 and CDR2 sequences are SEHNR and FQNEAQ (reference sequence). This CDR3 contains 12 residues. The ends were cut back, 3 bases at V and 7 bases at J, with 9 bases in the middle. The CDR3: CASSLTGSGYTF. The CDR3 nucleotides read TGTGCCAGCAGCTTGACAGGTTCTGGCTACACCTTC.

The genes are TRBV24-1 and TRBJ1-5, with 8 bases fitting TRBD1. The V gene end was trimmed by 3 bases and the J gene end by 3 bases; junction bases not matched to a gene: 12. This CDR3 has 18 amino acids. CDR1 is KGHDR and CDR2 is SFDVKD in the germline V gene. Written as DNA, the CDR3 is TGTGCCACCAGTGATCCCCACAGGGGGGACTACTTCAATCAGCCCCAGCATTTT. Translation: CATSDPHRGDYFNQPQHF.